The clone carrying this TCR beta chain was seen only a few times. Its specificity is not known. From the RT-PCR reads, TCRdb called clonotypes with MiXCR, one entry per CDR3 protein. The data hold a few hundred thousand distinct CDR3 sequences, with just over 20% observed a single time. This record belongs to a study of response to subunit inactivated influenza vaccine. Notes on the study in general: There was a suggestion from the authors that each seasonal influenza vaccination recruits few new T cells.

V shed 3 bases and J shed 10 bases, with 11 bases lying between them. CDR1 is DFQATT and CDR2 is SNEGSKA in the germline V gene (reference sequence). The CDR3 loop spans 11 amino acids. The chain links TRBV20-1 to TRBJ2-3, with no clear D. This clonotype was sampled from a man in his fifties or sixties who received an inactivated influenza vaccine. The sample here was PBMCs from blood, taken 21 months after vaccination. CDR3 amino acids: CSASFLGSQYF. The DNA of the CDR3 is TGCAGTGCTAGCTTCCTAGGATCGCAGTATTTT.